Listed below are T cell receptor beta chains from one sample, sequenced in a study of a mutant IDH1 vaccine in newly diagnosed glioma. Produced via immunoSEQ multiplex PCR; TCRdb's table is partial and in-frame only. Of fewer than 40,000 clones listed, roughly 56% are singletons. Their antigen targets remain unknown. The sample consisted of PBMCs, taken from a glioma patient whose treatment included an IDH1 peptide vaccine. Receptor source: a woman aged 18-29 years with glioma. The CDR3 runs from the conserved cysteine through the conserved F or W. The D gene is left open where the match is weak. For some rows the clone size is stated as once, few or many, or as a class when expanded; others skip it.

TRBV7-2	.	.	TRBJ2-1	TGTGCCAGCGGAACCCAGGGTTACAATGAGCAGTTCTTC	CASGTQGYNEQFF
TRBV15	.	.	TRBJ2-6	TGTGCCACCAGCAGAGATAGGGAGTCTGGGGCCAACGTCCTGACTTTC	CATSRDRESGANVLTF
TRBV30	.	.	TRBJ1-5	TGTGCCTGGGACGACAAAAGAAATCAGCCCCAGCATTTT	CAWDDKRNQPQHF
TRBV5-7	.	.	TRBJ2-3	TGTGCCAGCAGCTGGGCTAAACACCCCCATACGCAGTATTTT	CASSWAKHPHTQYF
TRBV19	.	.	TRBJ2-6	TGTGCCAGTAGTATATTACAGGACTCTGGGGCCAACGTCCTGACTTTC	CASSILQDSGANVLTF
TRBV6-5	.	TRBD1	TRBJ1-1	TGTGCCAGCAGTTACTCGACAGGGTTGAACACTGAAGCTTTCTTT	CASSYSTGLNTEAFF
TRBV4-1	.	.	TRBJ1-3	TGCGCCAGCAGCCAAGATTCGGGTTGGGGAAACACCATATATTTT	CASSQDSGWGNTIYF
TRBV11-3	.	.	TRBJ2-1	TGTGCCAGCAGCTTAGTCGGGTTTACCTACAATGAGCAGTTCTTC	CASSLVGFTYNEQFF
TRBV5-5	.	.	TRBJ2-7	TGTGCCAGCAGCTTCGGGGTGGAGCAGTACTTC	CASSFGVEQYF
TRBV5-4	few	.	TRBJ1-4	TGTGCCAGCAGCTTAGAGGCGGGTGAAAAACTGTTTTTT	CASSLEAGEKLFF